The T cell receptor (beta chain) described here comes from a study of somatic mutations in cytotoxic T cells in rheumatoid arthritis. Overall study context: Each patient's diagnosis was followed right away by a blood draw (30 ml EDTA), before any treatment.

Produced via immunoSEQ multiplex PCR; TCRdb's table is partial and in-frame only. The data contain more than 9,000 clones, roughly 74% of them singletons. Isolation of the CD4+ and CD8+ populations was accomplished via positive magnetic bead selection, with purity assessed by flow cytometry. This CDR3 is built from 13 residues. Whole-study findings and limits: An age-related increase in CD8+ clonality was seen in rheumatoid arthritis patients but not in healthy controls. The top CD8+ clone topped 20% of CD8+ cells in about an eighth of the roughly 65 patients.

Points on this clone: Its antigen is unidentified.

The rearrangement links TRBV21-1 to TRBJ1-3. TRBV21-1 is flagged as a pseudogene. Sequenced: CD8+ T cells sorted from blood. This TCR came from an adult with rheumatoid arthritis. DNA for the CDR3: TGTGCCAGCAGATCCCGGGAGGGAAACACCATATATTTT. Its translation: CASRSREGNTIYF.